This paragraph covers one T cell receptor beta chain sequence. Trimming removed 3 bases from V and 3 bases from J, with 14 bases in between. This CDR3 has 16 residues. Germline assignment: CDR1 KGHSH and CDR2 LQKENI. These data come from a study of OX40 agonist ivuxolimab in advanced cancers. Assay: immunoSEQ multiplex PCR; the TCRdb copy retains only in-frame clones and omits some. The sample includes tens of thousands of clones, roughly 91% seen only once; the top ten take about 2.1%. The starting material was CD4+ or CD8+ T cells sorted from blood, obtained in a trial of the OX40 agonist ivuxolimab. The sequence was obtained from an adult with an advanced solid tumor such as melanoma, head and neck, liver or kidney cancer. The V call is TRBV18, the J call TRBJ2-2; D uncertain. In nucleotides, the CDR3 is TGTGCCAGCTCACCGACGACAAGTGGGGACACCGGGGAGCTGTTTTTT. It encodes CASSPTTSGDTGELFF.